This T cell receptor (beta chain) emerged from a study of T cell repertoires in cytomegalovirus infection. Study overall: Well-studied HLA-B-restricted CMV epitopes were used in the study alongside recently identified HLA-C-restricted ones.

One entry per CDR3 protein, called by TCRdb with MiXCR from the reads. The profile covers 830,000 or so distinct CDR3 sequences, with around a third appearing a single time and about an eighth taken by the ten largest. Concerning this clonotype itself: The target antigen is unknown.

Study-level points and caveats: Dominating the ex vivo response were HLA-C-restricted CMV-specific TCR beta clonotypes.

J was trimmed by 4 bases and V by 4 bases; bases with no gene match: 10. In germline, CDR1 is LNHDA, CDR2 SQIVND (reference sequence). This CDR3 contains 16 residues. The sequences come from cultured CD8+ T cells from PBMCs, collected from culture after CMV antigen stimulation. The sequence derives from a human donor in good health (CMV status not recorded). Some clones in this sample may be carry-over from other donors' samples. The genes are TRBV19 and TRBJ1-5; TRBD1 matches at 7 bases. CDR3 amino acids: CASSTPRQGSNQPQHF. The DNA of the CDR3 is TGTGCCAGTAGTACCCCGAGACAGGGCTCAAATCAGCCCCAGCATTTT. Based on the CDR3 plus reference TRBV19 and TRBJ1-5, the full variable domain is DGGITQSPKYLFRKEGQNVTLSCEQNLNHDAMYWYRQDPGQGLRLIYYSQIVNDFQKGDIAEGYSVSREKKESFPLTVTSAQKNPTAFYLCASSTPRQGSNQPQHFGDGTRLSIL.